This T cell receptor (beta chain) is drawn from a study of CD8+CD57+ T cells in acquired aplastic anemia (dated by TCRdb to 2017 to 2018). The study in broad terms: DNA extracted from sorted CD4+ and CD8+ cells had a mean of about 3.2 ug, with a range of roughly 0.19 to 27.4 ug. CD8+CD57+ expansion was defined as a frequency above the mean frequency observed in healthy subjects. Paper-wide results and their limitations: Around 28 CD8+ CDR3 sequences were found to be shared between patients and controls, but these sequences appeared to be highly expressed in patients and within the immunodominant clones of the patients. Between patients and healthy controls, no significant difference in CD8+ Simpson's diversity was found (P=0.060).

Patients chosen for sequencing had shown expansion of CD8+CD57+ cells by flow cytometry. Every patient had severe acquired aplastic anemia, diagnosed using the International Study of Aplastic Anemia and Agranulocytosis and Camitta criteria. At the time blood was sampled, none of the patients had received any therapy. TCR repertoires of sorted CD4+ and CD8+ blood T cells from severe aplastic anemia patients and healthy subjects were deep-sequenced in the study. Patients were enrolled under clinicaltrials.gov protocols 00001620, 01623167, 00001397, 00071045, 00081523 and 00961064 in the USA. Ficoll-Paque density gradient centrifugation was used to isolate peripheral blood mononuclear cells. Before DNA was extracted, CD4+ and CD8+ T cells were sorted using either FACS or magnetic beads. Profiling of TCR beta VDJ combinations and CDR3 sequences used genomic DNA as the template. TCR repertoire sequencing was run on an Illumina HiSeq 2000. The authors processed their data as follows. TRBV/TRBJ rearrangement plots, CDR3 size and DJ length profiles, and Simpson's diversity index were used to evaluate the repertoires. The most abundant DNA sequence in the deep sequencing data was defined as the immunodominant clone. CDR3 amino acid sequences were screened for sharing across subjects and were compared with published repertoires and the VDJdb database. Starting from the raw public reads, TCRdb applied fastp trimming at Q25, assembled clones with MiXCR and retained in-frame beta chains. Rows are combined by CDR3 protein, so each entry shows the most common genes and DNA. These V and J calls rely on TCRdb rather than the paper's analysis. The sample data list about 41,000 distinct CDR3 sequences, and roughly 63% of these were observed just once. The leading ten clones occupy roughly three fifths of the sample.

Including the terminal cysteine and phenylalanine, the CDR3 comprises 16 residues. The read is trimmed to its CDR3 DNA, 48 bases read in frame from base 1. According to the germline V gene, CDR1 reads SQVTM and CDR2 reads ANQGSEA. About this clonotype itself: Its target antigen remains unknown. The junction departs from the called germline gene at one end, perhaps through a read error.

The rearranged segments are TRBV29-1 and TRBJ2-1; D gene: possibly TRBD2, on 7 matching bases. Sequencing was done on a sample of sorted CD4+, CD8+, or CD8+CD57+ T cells (not recorded which) from PBMCs. The origin of this receptor is a human donor with aplastic anemia. The DNA sequence follows: TGCAGCGTCGAAGCTCGTTACGGGGGGCGGGACAATGAGCAGTTCTTC. This sequence encodes CSVEARYGGRDNEQFF.